This TCR beta chain originates from a study of T cells in Graves' hyperthyroidism and ophthalmopathy. This clonotype has more than one count but fewer than ten. No antigen is known for it. The CDR3 regions of TCR beta were amplified from RNA transcripts. HTBI primers were the set used in a first-round RT-PCR of the TCR CDR3. Each CDR3 protein is one row after TCRdb ran MiXCR on the multiplex PCR reads. This sample has over 700,000 distinct CDR3 sequences; around a third occur once, and the top ten carry roughly 30%. Study-wide results and limits: Model-based prediction identified ophthalmopathy a median approximately 6 months prior to its onset.

The germline V gene has CDR1 SGHDN and CDR2 FVKESK. The V gene end was trimmed by 3 bases and the J gene end by 5 bases; junction bases not matched to a gene: 9. CDR3 length equals 15 residues. The source is a middle-aged woman with Graves' hyperthyroidism. The chain combines TRBV14 with TRBJ1-1, with 7 bases aligning to TRBD1. The sequenced material came from blood. The CDR3 protein is CASSHLDRRETEAFF. For the CDR3, the DNA is TGTGCCAGCAGCCATTTGGACAGGAGGGAGACTGAAGCTTTCTTT.